These 23 T cell receptor beta chains share one sample of origin, sequenced in a study of vaccination and CD4 T cells after COVID-19. The antigens these receptors bind are not known. Cultured CD4+ T cell DNA underwent sequencing with the Oncomine TCR Beta short-read assay. Scientists extracted genomic DNA from CD4+ T cells grown in culture. MiXCR, run by TCRdb on the PCR reads, gives a single entry per CDR3 protein. The sample contains approximately 11,000 distinct CDR3 sequences, about 32% of which appear only once. As to treatment: approximately nine-day PBMC culture with coronavirus spike peptide pools or control peptides (ViraFEST assay). Investigators obtained the unexposed donor's CD4+ T cells before the COVID-19 pandemic (2011-2018). Sequencing input: CD4+ T cells from blood, cultured in vitro. The source of these receptors is a human donor in good health.

V gene TRBV28 combines with J gene TRBJ2-7; D not resolved. The V gene's germline CDR1 is MDHEN and CDR2 SYDVKM. With 2 bases removed from V and 3 bases from J, the gap between germline ends came to 2 bases. The CDR3 is made up of 11 amino acids. CDR3 amino acids: CASSLDYEQYF. For the CDR3, the DNA is TGTGCCAGCAGTTTAGACTACGAGCAGTACTTC.

The CDR3 bases are TGTGCCAGCAGGAGGACAGGGAACCAAGAGACCCAGTACTTC. It is translated as CASRRTGNQETQYF. This chain links TRBV12-3 or TRBV12-4 with TRBJ2-5; 8 bases align to TRBD1. V lost 6 bases to trimming and J lost 0 bases; unmatched junction nucleotides: 3. CDR3 size: 14 residues.

The V gene is TRBV28, the J gene TRBJ1-2, with D uncertain. The CDR3 has 14 residues. Germline CDR1 is MDHEN and CDR2 is SYDVKM. Trimming left V 2 bases short and J 0 bases short, with 7 bases between. CDR3 in amino acids: CASSLGSANYGYTF. DNA of the CDR3: TGTGCCAGCAGTTTAGGGTCAGCTAACTATGGCTACACCTTC.

The table lists this clonotype with a few counts. V is TRBV11-2 and J is TRBJ1-1, with a tentative D call TRBD1 (6 bases). This CDR3 is built from 15 residues. Germline values: CDR1 SGHAT, CDR2 FQNNGV. V lost 1 base and J lost 4, with 13 bases in between. CDR3 nucleotides: TGTGCCAGCAGCTTAGTCTTACAGGGTAGCACTGAAGCTTTCTTT. Its translation: CASSLVLQGSTEAFF.

This clonotype turned up a few times. This sequence joins TRBV6-1 and TRBJ2-7, with TRBD2 matching over 12 bases. This CDR3 comprises 16 residues. Unmatched junction bases numbered 11, after V lost 6 bases and J lost 5 bases. Per germline, CDR1 MNHNS and CDR2 SASEGT. CDR3 sequence reads: CASRRGLAGTRDEQYF. CDR3 sequence (DNA): TGTGCCAGCAGAAGGGGACTAGCGGGCACCAGGGACGAGCAGTACTTC.

This sequence joins TRBV28 and TRBJ2-7; TRBD2 is a possible D gene (5 bases). This CDR3 has 13 residues. Germline-derived CDR1 and CDR2 are MDHEN and SYDVKM. The V and J ends lost 9 bases and 2 bases respectively, with 14 bases between them. CDR3 coding DNA: TGTGCCAGGGAACTAGTTAGTACCTACGAGCAGTACTTC. Translation gives CARELVSTYEQYF.

This chain links TRBV19 with TRBJ1-2; TRBD1 agrees at 12 bases. This CDR3 region has 15 residues. V shed 8 bases, J shed 8 bases, and the junction held 12 bases outside the gene matches. Per the germline V gene, CDR1 is LNHDA and CDR2 is SQIVND (reference sequence). The DNA of the CDR3 is TGTGCCAGTCGCCCCGGGACAGGGGGCCGGGAGGGCTACACCTTC. Protein product: CASRPGTGGREGYTF.

The CDR3 coding sequence is TGTGCCAGCAGGCCTCCCAGGGGGGGAGAAACTGAAGCTTTCTTT. Translated, it gives CASRPPRGGETEAFF. V is TRBV25-1 and J is TRBJ1-1; 7 positions agree with TRBD1. Germline trimming cut 6 bases from V and 5 bases from J; bases unmatched to any gene: 12. The CDR3 covers 15 residues. CDR1 is MGHDK, CDR2 SYGVNS, per germline.

This clonotype came up a few times. The rearrangement links TRBV7-2 to TRBJ2-5; TRBD2 matches 14 bases. J was trimmed by 4 bases and V by 2 bases; bases with no gene match: 6. Per germline, CDR1 SGHTA and CDR2 FQGNSA. The CDR3 is made up of 17 amino acids. This CDR3 reads CASSLYPGLAGVETQYF. The DNA of the CDR3 is TGTGCCAGCAGCTTATACCCGGGACTAGCGGGAGTAGAGACCCAGTACTTC.

This clonotype was detected a few times. The genes are TRBV29-1 and TRBJ2-7; D remains ambiguous. V was trimmed by 6 bases and J by 6 bases, leaving 24 bases between them. The CDR3 runs 15 residues. Germline V CDR1 and CDR2: SQVTM, ANQGSEA. The CDR3 DNA reads as TGCAGCGTCGCTAAACTCAATCTGGACCCCTCCGAGCAGTACTTC. It specifies CSVAKLNLDPSEQYF.

The chain is built from TRBV7-9 and TRBJ1-6; D uncertain. Germline CDR1 is SEHNR and CDR2 is FQNEAQ (reference sequence). V was cut by 5 bases and J by 1 base, with 15 bases left in between. This CDR3 comprises 17 residues. This CDR3 reads CASSPTGVSSYNSPLHF. CDR3 sequence (DNA): TGTGCCAGCAGCCCCACCGGGGTTTCTTCCTATAATTCACCCCTCCACTTT.

This clonotype was counted only a few times. The chain employs TRBV15 and TRBJ2-7, with 12 nucleotides matching TRBD1. The germline CDR1 and CDR2 sequences are LNHNV and YYDKDF (reference sequence). This CDR3 has 15 amino acids. V shed 5 bases and J 6 bases; nucleotides not matched to a gene: 8. As DNA, the CDR3 is TGTGCCACCAGCGATCCGGGACAGGGGGCTCCCGAGCAGTACTTC. This sequence encodes CATSDPGQGAPEQYF.

This clonotype was detected a few times. The chain uses TRBV7-2 and TRBJ2-7; 14 bases are shared with TRBD2. Germline V gene sequence: CDR1 SGHTA, CDR2 FQGNSA. The V and J ends lost 5 bases and 0 bases, in that order; junction bases with no gene match: 3. The CDR3 extends over 16 amino acids. CDR3 sequence reads: CASSQGTSGSSYEQYF. CDR3 bases: TGTGCCAGCAGCCAAGGGACTAGCGGGAGCTCCTACGAGCAGTACTTC.

This clonotype was detected a few times. The chain combines TRBV2 with TRBJ2-3; 12 bases fit TRBD2. The length of the CDR3 is 16 residues. Trimming cost V 3 bases and J 0 bases; bases outside gene matches: 1. The germline V gene has CDR1 SNHLY and CDR2 FYNNEI. CDR3 loop: CASSDGTSGSTDTQYF. DNA for the CDR3: TGTGCCAGCAGTGATGGGACTAGCGGGAGCACAGATACGCAGTATTTT. Full variable domain (rest looked up from reference TRBV2 and TRBJ2-3): EPEVTQTPSHQVTQMGQEVILRCVPISNHLYFYWYRQILGQKVEFLVSFYNNEISEKSEIFDDQFSVERPDGSNFTLKIRSTKLEDSAMYFCASSDGTSGSTDTQYFGPGTRLTVL.

This clonotype was detected a few times. The V and J genes are TRBV27 and TRBJ1-1, with D possibly being TRBD1 (5 bases). Deletions cut 4 bases from V and 4 bases from J, with 22 bases between. This CDR3 spans 17 amino acids. Germline values: CDR1 MNHEY, CDR2 SMNVEV (reference sequence). CDR3 coding DNA: TGTGCCAGCAGTTCCGACCCCCCGGGGCGGATGGGCACTGAAGCTTTCTTT. Amino acid sequence: CASSSDPPGRMGTEAFF.

The table lists this clonotype with a few counts. The chain carries TRBV7-2 and TRBJ2-3; 10 bases map to TRBD2. The CDR3 runs to 15 residues. The trim removed 3 bases at V and 2 bases at J, leaving 2 bases unmatched. CDR1 is SGHTA, CDR2 FQGNSA, per germline. The chain's CDR3 is CASSFSGRVTDTQYF. The CDR3 DNA is TGTGCCAGCAGCTTCAGCGGGAGGGTCACAGATACGCAGTATTTT.

This clonotype has only a few counts. The chain links TRBV27 to TRBJ2-7, with TRBD2 as a possible D gene (6 bases). This CDR3 contains 16 residues. V lost 1 base, J lost 3 bases, and 16 bases lay in between. Germline CDR1 reads MNHEY; CDR2 reads SMNVEV (reference sequence). The CDR3 region has the DNA TGTGCCAGCAGTTTATGGAGCGGGTCCCCCATCTACGAGCAGTACTTC. Amino acids: CASSLWSGSPIYEQYF.

This clonotype came up a few times. This chain links TRBV11-3 with TRBJ2-7, with TRBD1 identical over 8 bases. The CDR3 totals 14 residues. Germline CDR1 is SGHNT and CDR2 is YENEEA. J gave up 4 bases and V 4 bases, and 6 bases lay outside the gene matches. The CDR3 here is CASSSDRVSYEQYF. The CDR3 nucleotides are TGTGCCAGCAGCTCGGACAGGGTATCGTACGAGCAGTACTTC.

This clonotype showed up just a few times. The chain joins TRBV20-1 to TRBJ2-2; TRBD1 aligns across 9 bases. Looked up from germline, CDR1 is DFQATT and CDR2 is SNEGSKA (reference sequence). V trimming: 4 bases; J trimming: 6 bases; junction bases outside the gene matches: 6. The CDR3 is 14 amino acids. CDR3 in amino acids: CSAIGQGYSGELFF. CDR3 sequence (DNA): TGCAGTGCTATTGGACAGGGGTATTCCGGGGAGCTGTTTTTT.

The chain has TRBV4-3 and TRBJ2-7, with TRBD2 matching over 11 bases. J lost 3 bases, V lost 5 bases, and 6 bases had no gene match. The length of the CDR3 is 15 residues. Germline V gene lookup returns CDR1 LGHNA and CDR2 YSLEER. CDR3 bases: TGCGCCAGCAGCGGGGGGACTAGCGGTTACTACGAGCAGTACTTC. It is translated as CASSGGTSGYYEQYF.

By its share, this clonotype is medium-sized. This chain uses TRBV7-8 with TRBJ1-1; unclear D gene. V gave up 0 bases and J gave up 3 bases, with 5 bases separating them. In germline, CDR1 is SGHVS, CDR2 FQNEAQ. This CDR3 has 13 amino acids. DNA for the CDR3: TGTGCCAGCAGCTTAGCGGCCTACACTGAAGCTTTCTTT. It specifies CASSLAAYTEAFF.

The sample holds a few counts of this clonotype. The rearrangement joins TRBV7-9 to TRBJ2-5; D possibly corresponds to TRBD2 (6 bases). Trimming took 1 base from V and 7 from J, leaving 7 bases between them. CDR3 length: 12 residues. Germline CDR1 SEHNR, CDR2 FQNEAQ (reference sequence). The CDR3 loop reads CASSLVGGTQYF. The CDR3 nucleotides read TGTGCCAGCAGCTTAGTGGGAGGGACCCAGTACTTC.

As regards this clonotype: Because it lacks the conserved phenylalanine or tryptophan at the end, this CDR3 is likely a read error. The gene calls are TRBV5-4 and TRBJ2-3; D remains ambiguous. Trimming took 6 bases from V and 2 from J, leaving 10 bases between them. The CDR3 runs to 13 residues. Germline V gene lookup returns CDR1 SGHNT and CDR2 YYREEE (reference sequence). DNA for the CDR3: TGTGCCAGCACCCCTGGATCCACAGATACGCAGTATTCT. Protein product: CASTPGSTDTQYS.